The sequence of this T cell receptor beta chain was determined in a study of blood T cell repertoires in COVID-19. V lost 5 bases to trimming and J lost 6 bases, with 11 bases between them. This CDR3 contains 13 residues. Per germline, CDR1 SGHTA and CDR2 FQGNSA. Repertoires were generated with immunoSEQ multiplex PCR, while TCRdb's copy carries only in-frame clones and drops some. The sample holds some 39,000 clones, 75% to 85% seen once. This TCR came from a man of 80 years or more with acute or convalescent COVID-19. This chain connects TRBV7-2 to TRBJ2-1, with a tentative D call TRBD1 (6 bases). Sequencing used peripheral blood. This CDR3 is CASSRGRGNEQFF. The DNA for the CDR3 is TGTGCCAGCAGCCGCGGCAGGGGCAATGAGCAGTTCTTC.